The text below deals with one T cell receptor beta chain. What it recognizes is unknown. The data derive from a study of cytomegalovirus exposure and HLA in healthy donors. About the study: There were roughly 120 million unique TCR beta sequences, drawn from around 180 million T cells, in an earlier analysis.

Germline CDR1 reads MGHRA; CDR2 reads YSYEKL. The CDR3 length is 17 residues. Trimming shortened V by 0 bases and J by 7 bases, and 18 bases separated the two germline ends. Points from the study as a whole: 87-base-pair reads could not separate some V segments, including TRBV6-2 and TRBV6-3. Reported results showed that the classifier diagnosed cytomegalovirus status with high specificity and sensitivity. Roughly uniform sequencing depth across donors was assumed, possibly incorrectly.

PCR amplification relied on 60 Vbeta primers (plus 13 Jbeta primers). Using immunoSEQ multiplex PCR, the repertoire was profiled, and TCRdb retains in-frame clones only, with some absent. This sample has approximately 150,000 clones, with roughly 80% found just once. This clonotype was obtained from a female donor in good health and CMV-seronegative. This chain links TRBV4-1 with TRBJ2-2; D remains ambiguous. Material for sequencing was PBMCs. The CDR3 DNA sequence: TGCGCCAGCAGCCAAGACCCCTTACCCGCCGCAGGCGGGGAGCTGTTTTTT. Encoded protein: CASSQDPLPAAGGELFF.